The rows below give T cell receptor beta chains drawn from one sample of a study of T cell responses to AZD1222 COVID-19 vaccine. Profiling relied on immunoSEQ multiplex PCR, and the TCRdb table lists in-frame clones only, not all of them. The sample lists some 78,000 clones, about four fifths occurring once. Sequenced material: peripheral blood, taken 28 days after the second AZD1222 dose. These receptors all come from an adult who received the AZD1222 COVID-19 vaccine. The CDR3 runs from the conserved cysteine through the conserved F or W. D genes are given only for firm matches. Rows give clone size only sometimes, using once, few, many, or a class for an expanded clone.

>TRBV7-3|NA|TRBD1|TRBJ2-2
CASSPNRGNTGELFF
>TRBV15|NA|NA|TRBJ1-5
CATSRDYSNQPQHF
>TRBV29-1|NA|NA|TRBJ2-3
CSVVGRSTDTQYF
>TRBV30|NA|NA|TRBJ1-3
CAWSVTAGNTIYF
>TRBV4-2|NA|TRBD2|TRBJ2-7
CASSQLAGRSYEQYF
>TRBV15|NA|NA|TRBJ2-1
CATSRDLWETRDNEQFF
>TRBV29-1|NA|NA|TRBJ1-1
CSVSLKAGYTEAFF
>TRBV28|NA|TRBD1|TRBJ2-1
CASTLRGQGFVEQFF
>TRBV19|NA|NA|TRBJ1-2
CASIPSGERNGYTF
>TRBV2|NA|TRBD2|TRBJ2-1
CASRPGLAAPRADYNEQFF
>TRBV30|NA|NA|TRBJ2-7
CAWREGVEQYF
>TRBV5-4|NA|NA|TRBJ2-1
CASSLAGDSYNEQFF
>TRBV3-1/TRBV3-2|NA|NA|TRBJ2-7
CASSQNHAIGGVRDEQYF
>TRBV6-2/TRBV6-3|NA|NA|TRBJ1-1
CASSSQGFSDGNTEAFF
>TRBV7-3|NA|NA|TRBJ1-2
CASSPDSGAPYGYTF
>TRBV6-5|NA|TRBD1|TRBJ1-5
CATGGQDSNQPQHF
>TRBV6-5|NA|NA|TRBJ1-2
CASDVSSNYGYTF
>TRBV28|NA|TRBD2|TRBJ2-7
CASSSPGRGSYEQYF
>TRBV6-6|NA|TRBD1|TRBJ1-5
CASSYHAGGAGQPQHF
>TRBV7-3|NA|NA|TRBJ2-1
CASSLTPPNEQFF
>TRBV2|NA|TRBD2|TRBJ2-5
CASSLVREAETQYF
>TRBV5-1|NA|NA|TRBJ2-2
CASSLSAANTGELFF
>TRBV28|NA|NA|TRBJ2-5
CASNTGGQETQYF
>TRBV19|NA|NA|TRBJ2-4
CASSMRGSRAKNIQYF
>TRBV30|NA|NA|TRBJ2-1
CAWSVRGEQFF
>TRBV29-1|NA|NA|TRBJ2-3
CSVVMAPTQYF
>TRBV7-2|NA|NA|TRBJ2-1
CASSPSQVEQFF
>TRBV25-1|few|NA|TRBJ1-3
CASSELFGGWASGNTIYF
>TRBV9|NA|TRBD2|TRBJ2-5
CASSVDSGGRVQETQYF
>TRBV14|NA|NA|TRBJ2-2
CASSQDRTYTGELFF
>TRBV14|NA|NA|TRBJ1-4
CASSQDAVSGEKLFF
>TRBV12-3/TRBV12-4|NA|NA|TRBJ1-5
CASRPDEQPQHF
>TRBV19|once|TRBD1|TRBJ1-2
CASSIPGQAGGYTF
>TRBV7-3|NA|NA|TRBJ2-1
CASSLNEGNEQFF
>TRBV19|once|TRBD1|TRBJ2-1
CASSMTTGVNEQFF
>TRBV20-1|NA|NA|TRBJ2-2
CSARNTGELFF
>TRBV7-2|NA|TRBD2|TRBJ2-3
CASSLGLARTDTQYF
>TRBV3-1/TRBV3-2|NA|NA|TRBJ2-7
CAPPVVTYEQYF
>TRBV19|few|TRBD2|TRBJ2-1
CASTALAADSYNEQFF
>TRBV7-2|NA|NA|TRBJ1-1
CASSLMGAGDTEAFF